These 4 T cell receptor beta chains originate from one sample sequenced in a study of blood T cell repertoires in COVID-19. Here immunoSEQ multiplex PCR was the method, and the copy in TCRdb shows in-frame clones only, minus some. Altogether tens of thousands of clones are present, about 87% being singletons, with the ten largest covering about 13%. Input material: peripheral blood. The receptors shown here come from a human donor with active COVID-19. The donor label of this sample is uncertain.

The genes are TRBV10-1 and TRBJ1-1; the D is unclear. Per the germline V gene, CDR1 is WNHNN and CDR2 is SYGVQD (reference sequence). Trimming cost V 0 bases and J 3 bases, with 8 bases left between them. The CDR3 has 14 residues. The CDR3 reads CASSESNGHTEAFF. Here the CDR3 DNA reads TGCGCCAGCAGTGAGTCGAATGGGCACACTGAAGCTTTCTTT.

This rearrangement joins TRBV10-3 to TRBJ1-1; D may be TRBD1 (5 bases). Looked up from germline, CDR1 is ENHRY and CDR2 is SYGVKD. The V and J ends lost 6 bases and 6 bases respectively, with 8 bases between them. The CDR3 is 11 amino acids. The CDR3 sequence: CAISGGAEAFF. The CDR3 DNA follows: TGTGCCATCAGCGGGGGGGCTGAAGCTTTCTTT.

V gene TRBV6-2 or TRBV6-3 combines with J gene TRBJ1-2, with 9 bases identical to TRBD1. The J segment lost 4 bases and the V segment lost 5 bases, leaving 11 bases of the junction unmatched. Germline-derived CDR1 and CDR2 are MNHEY and SVGEGT. The CDR3 length is 16 residues. The CDR3 loop reads CASSPWTGDPPYGYTF. The CDR3, as DNA: TGTGCCAGCAGTCCCTGGACAGGGGACCCCCCCTATGGCTACACCTTC.

This clone appeared once. The chain combines TRBV18 with TRBJ2-3, with a possible D match to TRBD2 (5 bases). Germline V gene data show CDR1 as KGHSH and CDR2 as LQKENI. V was cut by 0 bases and J by 2 bases, with 6 bases left in between. The CDR3 loop spans 14 amino acids. The CDR3 sequence is CASSPPEATDTQYF. DNA for the CDR3: TGTGCCAGCTCACCACCGGAGGCCACAGATACGCAGTATTTT.